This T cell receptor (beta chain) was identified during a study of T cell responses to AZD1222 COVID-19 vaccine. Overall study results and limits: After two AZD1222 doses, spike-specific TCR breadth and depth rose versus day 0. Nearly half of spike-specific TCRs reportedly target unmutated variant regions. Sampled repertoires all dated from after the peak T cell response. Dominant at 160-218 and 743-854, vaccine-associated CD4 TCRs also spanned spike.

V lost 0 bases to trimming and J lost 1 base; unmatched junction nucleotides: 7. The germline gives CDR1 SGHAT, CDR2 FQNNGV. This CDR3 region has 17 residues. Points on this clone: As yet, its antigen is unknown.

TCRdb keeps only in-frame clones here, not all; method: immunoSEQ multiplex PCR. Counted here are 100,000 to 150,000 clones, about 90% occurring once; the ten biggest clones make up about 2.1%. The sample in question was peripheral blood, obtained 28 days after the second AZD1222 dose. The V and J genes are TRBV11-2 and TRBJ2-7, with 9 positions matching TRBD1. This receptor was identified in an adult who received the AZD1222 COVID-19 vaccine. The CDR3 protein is CASSLDPTGGMSYEQYF. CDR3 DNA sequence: TGTGCCAGCAGCTTAGATCCGACAGGGGGGATGTCCTACGAGCAGTACTTC.